This section outlines one T cell receptor (beta chain) sequence together with its context. Its target is unknown. TCRdb's copy holds only in-frame clones and misses some; the assay was immunoSEQ multiplex PCR. There are around 300,000 clones in the sample; roughly 90% occur only once, and about 5% lies in the top ten. This sample is drawn from a study of Ad26.COV2.S vaccination and SARS-CoV-2 variants. For the study at large: Ad26.COV2.S arm of COV1001 included the donor. Notes on the study in general: Participants in the vaccine arm had higher spike-specific TCR breadth; placebo recipients had lower. People who got the vaccine or the placebo had similar non-spike TCR breadth.

Specified treatment: roughly 20 received Ad26.COV2.S at low or high dose, single or two shots; 5 received placebo; per-sample allocation not given. Samples analyzed were those drawn on day 63 after the first vaccine or placebo injection. V dropped 0 bases and J dropped 6; count of bases not matched to a gene: 10. CDR1 is LGHNA, CDR2 YSLEER, per germline. The CDR3 length is 16 residues. This clonotype was sampled from a person between 18 and 65 years old who received the Ad26.COV2.S COVID-19 vaccine or a placebo. Material: peripheral blood, obtained in a trial of Ad26.COV2.S vaccine versus placebo. The V call is TRBV4-3, the J call TRBJ1-2; 7 positions match TRBD1. CDR3 residues: CASSQDPAGGSDGYTF. CDR3 nucleotides: TGCGCCAGCAGCCAAGATCCCGCAGGGGGATCGGATGGCTACACCTTC.